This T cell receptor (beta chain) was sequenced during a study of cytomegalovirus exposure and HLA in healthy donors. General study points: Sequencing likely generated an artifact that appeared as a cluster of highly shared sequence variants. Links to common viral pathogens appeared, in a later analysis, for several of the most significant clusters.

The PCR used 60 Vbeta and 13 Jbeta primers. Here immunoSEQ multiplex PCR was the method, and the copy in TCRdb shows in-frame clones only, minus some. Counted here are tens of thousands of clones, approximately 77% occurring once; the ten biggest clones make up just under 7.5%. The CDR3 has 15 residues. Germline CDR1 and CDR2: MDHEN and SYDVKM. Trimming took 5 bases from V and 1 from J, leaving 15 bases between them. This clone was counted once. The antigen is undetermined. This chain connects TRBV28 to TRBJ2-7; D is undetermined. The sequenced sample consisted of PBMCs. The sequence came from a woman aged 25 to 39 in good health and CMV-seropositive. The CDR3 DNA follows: TGTGCCAGCAGTCGACACATGGCAGAATCCTACGAGCAGTACTTC. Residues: CASSRHMAESYEQYF.